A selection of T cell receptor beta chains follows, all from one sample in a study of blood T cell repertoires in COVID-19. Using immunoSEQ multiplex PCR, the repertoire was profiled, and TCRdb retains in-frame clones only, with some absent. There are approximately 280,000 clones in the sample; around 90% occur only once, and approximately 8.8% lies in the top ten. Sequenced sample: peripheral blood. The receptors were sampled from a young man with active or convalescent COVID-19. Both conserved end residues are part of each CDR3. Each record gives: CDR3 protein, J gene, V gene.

CASSPTGGSGNTIYF TRBJ1-3 TRBV25-1
CAIRLQGLGYTF TRBJ1-2 TRBV10-3
CATGDSTDTQYF TRBJ2-3 TRBV24-1
CAISEAGSNYGYTF TRBJ1-2 TRBV10-3
CASSPKGNPEYSNQPQHF TRBJ1-5 TRBV18
CASSEGISGNTIYF TRBJ1-3 TRBV2
CASSPAPQTGMSYYGYTF TRBJ1-2 TRBV27
CASSQVFGQGDEAFF TRBJ1-1 TRBV3-1/TRBV3-2
CASSLGTGPQTQYF TRBJ2-5 TRBV5-6
CASSLDRAYEQYF TRBJ2-7 TRBV7-3
CASENRGVRGEQFF TRBJ2-1 TRBV2